This TCR beta chain comes out of a study of blood T cells in healthy people across ages. V was shortened by 6 bases and J by 4 bases, with 14 bases between the two germline ends. The CDR3 runs 14 residues. Germline-derived CDR1 and CDR2 are MGHRA and YSYEKL. Study-wide points: Naive T cell percentage strongly correlated with TCR beta diversity.

Notes on this clonotype: Its antigen is unknown. This may be a read error: a much more frequent sequence differs by one nucleotide.

For the second PCR, which ran for about 7 to 11 cycles, a sample-barcoded 5' primer and a J-beta primer mix were used. TCRdb itself ran the 5' RACE reads through MiXCR, one entry per CDR3 protein. The sample lists about 730,000 distinct CDR3 sequences; roughly 43% were seen once. This clonotype was obtained from a woman in her fifties or sixties in good health. Sequencing was carried out using blood. The rearrangement joins TRBV4-1 to TRBJ2-3; tentative D call: TRBD2 (5 bases). Written as DNA, the CDR3 is TGCGCCAGCAGGGGAGACCGAAGCGCAGATACGCAGTATTTT. It encodes CASRGDRSADTQYF.